Listed here are 24 T cell receptor beta chains from one sample, sequenced in a study of T-cell reconstitution after alpha-beta-depleted transplantation in children. Study-level results: T-cell counts and diversity were attributed mostly to newly produced T cells one year after transplant.

For TCRbeta, the library was prepared with unique molecular identifiers. TCRdb ran MiXCR on the PCR reads and lists one entry per CDR3 protein. The sample yields hundreds of thousands of distinct CDR3 sequences, around 7.3% seen once. Antigens of these TCRs are unknown. The sequences come from peripheral blood, collected 360 days after TCRalphabeta/CD19-depleted stem cell transplant. Source of these receptors: a female patient under 10 years old who had a stem cell transplant for Fanconi anemia, so the T cells may come from the graft donor.

There are a few counts of this clonotype. V and J are TRBV15 and TRBJ1-1; maybe TRBD1 (6 bases). The CDR3 runs to 17 residues. V was clipped by 0 bases and J by 2 bases, with 16 bases between them. CDR1 is LNHNV, CDR2 YYDKDF, per germline (reference sequence). The CDR3 DNA reads TGTGCCACCAGCAGAGATTCCAGCTACGGGGGCAACACTGAAGCTTTCTTT. Translation: CATSRDSSYGGNTEAFF.

In this sample, this clonotype turned up many times. The chain is built from TRBV20-1 and TRBJ2-2; either TRBD1 or TRBD2 may supply D (5 bases each). The CDR3 length is 15 residues. Germline loops: CDR1 DFQATT, CDR2 SNEGSKA (reference sequence). Trimming removed 0 bases from V and 3 bases from J, with 11 bases in between. This chain's CDR3 is CSARDGASDTGELFF. The CDR3 nucleotides read TGCAGTGCTAGAGACGGGGCCTCGGACACCGGGGAGCTGTTTTTT.

This clonotype has ten or more counts. The chain is built from TRBV28 and TRBJ2-7; 8 bases line up with TRBD1. Germline CDR1 reads MDHEN; CDR2 reads SYDVKM. J lost 10 bases, V lost 3 bases, and 5 bases had no gene match. The CDR3 has 12 residues. The CDR3 DNA reads as TGTGCCAGCAGTTTTCGACAGGGGATTCAGTACTTC. This sequence encodes CASSFRQGIQYF.

This clonotype was observed a few times. V is TRBV6-1 and J is TRBJ1-5; D ambiguous. Germline V gene data show CDR1 as MNHNS and CDR2 as SASEGT. The V and J ends lost 0 bases and 8 bases respectively, with 20 bases between them. The length of the CDR3 is 17 residues. The CDR3 nucleotides read TGTGCCAGCAGTGAAGCGTTTGGTAGGACGGATTTTAAGCCCCAGCATTTT. Amino acids: CASSEAFGRTDFKPQHF.

The V gene is TRBV6-2 or TRBV6-3, the J gene TRBJ2-3, with a possible D match to TRBD2 (6 bases). Trimming took off 8 bases at V and 7 bases at J, with 13 bases between the two ends. Germline assignment: CDR1 MNHEY and CDR2 SVGEGT. The CDR3 consists of 12 residues. CDR3 sequence: CASSGGRHTQYF. CDR3 DNA sequence: TGTGCCAGCTCCGGGGGTCGGCATACGCAGTATTTT.

This clonotype was recorded a few times. The gene calls are TRBV28 and TRBJ2-1, with D tentatively TRBD2 (5 bases). The CDR3 has 13 residues. V dropped 8 bases and J dropped 15 bases, with 23 bases sitting between them. CDR1 MDHEN and CDR2 SYDVKM come from the germline V gene. CDR3 sequence reads: CASYDRPEKEGFF. For the CDR3, the DNA is TGTGCCAGCTATGACCGGCCGGAAAAAGAGGGGTTCTTC.

This clonotype has at least ten counts. The chain's CDR3 is CSARDPGSFEDGYTF. The CDR3 DNA reads TGCAGTGCTAGAGATCCCGGCAGCTTTGAGGATGGCTACACCTTC. J is TRBJ1-2 and V is TRBV20-1; D not certain. V lost 0 bases to trimming and J lost 6 bases, with 17 bases between them. Germline lookup yields CDR1 DFQATT and CDR2 SNEGSKA (reference sequence). The CDR3 length is 15 residues.

In regard to this clonotype: This may be a read error, as it is one base from a much larger clone. J is TRBJ2-1 and V is TRBV7-3; 11 nucleotides align to TRBD2. Germline CDR1 is SGHTA and CDR2 is FQGTGA. The CDR3 contains 18 residues. The CDR3 sequence: CASSLRGLAASSNNEQFF. The CDR3, as DNA: TGTGCCAGCAGCTTAAGGGGACTAGCGGCCAGCTCCAACAATGAGCAGTTCTTC.

The sample holds many counts of this clonotype. This chain joins TRBV12-3 or TRBV12-4 and TRBJ2-1; a possible D gene is TRBD2 (6 bases). V dropped 6 bases and J dropped 13 bases, with 25 bases sitting between them. This CDR3 has 15 amino acids. CDR3 region: CASRPSALGIVIQFF. In DNA, the CDR3 is TGTGCCAGCAGGCCTAGCGCCCTGGGGATTGTGATCCAGTTCTTC.

This clonotype was recorded many times. The genes are TRBV12-3 or TRBV12-4 and TRBJ1-1; D remains unclear. The V end was cut by 0 bases, the J end by 0 bases, with 17 bases between. The CDR3 sequence is 18 residues long. The CDR3 coding sequence is TGTGCCAGCAGTTTAGCGCTGGGAGGGTATGAAATGAACACTGAAGCTTTCTTT. It encodes CASSLALGGYEMNTEAFF.

The gene calls are TRBV4-1 and TRBJ1-3, with D possibly being TRBD1 (6 bases). Trimming shortened V by 3 bases and J by 4 bases, and 19 bases separated the two germline ends. In germline, CDR1 is MGHRA, CDR2 YSYEKL. This CDR3 is built from 17 residues. The CDR3 region has the DNA TGCGCCAGCAGCCAGAGGACAGCCGACTTGGGAGGAAACACCATATATTTT. It specifies CASSQRTADLGGNTIYF.

This clonotype was seen repeatedly, ten times or more. The chain combines TRBV12-3 or TRBV12-4 with TRBJ2-2; D is unclear. V was pared by 2 bases and J by 9 bases, with 13 bases between. This CDR3 spans 14 amino acids. The CDR3 sequence: CASSLQVIPRELFF. The DNA for the CDR3 is TGTGCCAGCAGTTTACAGGTCATCCCCCGGGAGCTGTTTTTT.

This clonotype occurred many times. The V and J genes are TRBV7-9 and TRBJ1-3; D is ambiguous. Trimming took 1 base from V and 4 from J, leaving 11 bases between them. Per germline, CDR1 SEHNR and CDR2 FQNEAQ (reference sequence). The CDR3 length is 15 residues. This CDR3 is CASSLEFLGGNTIYF. CDR3 DNA sequence: TGTGCCAGCAGCTTAGAGTTCCTGGGCGGAAACACCATATATTTT.

This clonotype came up a few times. This rearrangement joins TRBV9 to TRBJ2-7, with D maybe TRBD1 (8 bases). This CDR3 comprises 15 residues. CDR1 and CDR2 from the germline V gene are SGDLS and YYNGEE. Trimming stripped 4 bases from V and 7 bases from J, with 21 bases between. The CDR3 here is CASSLGTGGVGEQYF. As DNA, the CDR3 is TGTGCCAGCAGCCTAGGAACAGGGGGGGTGGGGGAGCAGTACTTC.

This clonotype has at least ten counts. V is TRBV28 and J is TRBJ2-2; TRBD2 matches at 13 bases. From germline, CDR1 is MDHEN and CDR2 SYDVKM. V dropped 7 bases and J dropped 2; count of bases not matched to a gene: 22. The CDR3 is 22 amino acids. CDR3 nucleotides: TGTGCCAGCACTCAAGGCTTTGCAATACGACTAGCGGGGGGCCCTAACACCGGGGAGCTGTTTTTT. This codes for CASTQGFAIRLAGGPNTGELFF. The full variable domain, in which reference TRBV28 and TRBJ2-2 provide the parts outside the CDR3, is DVKVTQSSRYLVKRTGEKVFLECVQDMDHENMFWYRQDPGLGLRLIYFSYDVKMKEKGDIPEGYSVSREKKERFSLILESASTNQTSMYLCASTQGFAIRLAGGPNTGELFFGEGSRLTVL.

This clonotype turned up a few times. V usage is TRBV20-1 and J usage is TRBJ1-2, with D possibly matching TRBD1 (5 bases). Germline CDR1 is DFQATT and CDR2 is SNEGSKA (reference sequence). The germline V and J ends were trimmed by 0 bases and 4 bases, with 15 bases remaining between them. This CDR3 spans 15 amino acids. The CDR3 is CSAREDRPRTYGYTF. The CDR3 nucleotides read TGCAGTGCTAGAGAAGACAGACCTCGTACCTATGGCTACACCTTC.

This clonotype has a count of ten or more. This chain uses TRBV28 with TRBJ2-1; possible D gene TRBD1, 5 bases. Germline-derived CDR1 and CDR2 are MDHEN and SYDVKM. The CDR3 spans 16 residues. Trimming pared 5 bases from V and 0 bases from J, leaving 14 bases between. As DNA, the CDR3 is TGTGCCAGCAGTCAGTTACAGGTCAGCTCCTACAATGAGCAGTTCTTC. It yields the protein CASSQLQVSSYNEQFF. Supplemented by reference TRBV28 and TRBJ2-1, the full variable domain reads DVKVTQSSRYLVKRTGEKVFLECVQDMDHENMFWYRQDPGLGLRLIYFSYDVKMKEKGDIPEGYSVSREKKERFSLILESASTNQTSMYLCASSQLQVSSYNEQFFGPGTRLTVL.

This clonotype was observed at least ten times. The V gene is TRBV20-1, the J gene TRBJ2-1, with 8 bases fitting TRBD2. Germline V gene lookup returns CDR1 DFQATT and CDR2 SNEGSKA (reference sequence). This CDR3 has 16 amino acids. V shed 1 base and J 4 bases; nucleotides not matched to a gene: 9. For the CDR3, the DNA is TGCAGTGCTAGAGTCAGCCTAGCGGGCCCTTACAATGAGCAGTTCTTC. It is translated as CSARVSLAGPYNEQFF.

The V gene is TRBV28, the J gene TRBJ2-5; D is ambiguous. The germline CDR1 and CDR2 sequences are MDHEN and SYDVKM. The CDR3 sequence is 14 residues long. The germline V and J ends were trimmed by 4 bases and 5 bases, with 14 bases remaining between them. The CDR3 sequence: CASSSPFGPETQYF. In DNA, the CDR3 is TGTGCCAGCAGTTCCCCGTTCGGGCCGGAGACCCAGTACTTC.

V and J are TRBV3-1 and TRBJ1-1; the D is unclear. This CDR3 comprises 13 residues. Looked up from germline, CDR1 is LGHDT and CDR2 is YNNKEL (reference sequence). Between the trimmed V and J ends, which lost 6 bases and 4 bases, there was a span of 12 bases. CDR3 sequence (DNA): TGTGCCAGCAGTCGCCCCGGCACCACTGAAGCTTTCTTT. It specifies CASSRPGTTEAFF.

The rearrangement uses TRBV5-6 and TRBJ1-1; D is unclear. The CDR3 consists of 16 residues. The V gene lost 0 bases and the J gene lost 0 bases, with 12 bases spanning the gap. Looked up from germline, CDR1 is SGHDT and CDR2 is YYEEEE. The CDR3 loop reads CASSLGLWQMNTEAFF. The CDR3 bases are TGTGCCAGCAGCTTGGGGTTGTGGCAGATGAACACTGAAGCTTTCTTT. Supplemented by reference TRBV5-6 and TRBJ1-1, the full variable domain reads DAGVTQSPTHLIKTRGQQVTLRCSPKSGHDTVSWYQQALGQGPQFIFQYYEEEERQRGNFPDRFSGHQFPNYSSELNVNALLLGDSALYLCASSLGLWQMNTEAFFGQGTRLTVV.

V and J are TRBV27 and TRBJ2-7; possible D gene TRBD2, 6 bases. The CDR3 consists of 14 residues. Looked up from germline, CDR1 is MNHEY and CDR2 is SMNVEV (reference sequence). Trimming cost V 2 bases and J 7 bases, with 15 bases left between them. This CDR3 is CASSLMGPREEQYF. The DNA of the CDR3 is TGTGCCAGCAGTTTAATGGGCCCCCGGGAGGAGCAGTACTTC.

This clonotype was detected many times. The CDR3 sequence: CASTSYRGSYNEQFF. DNA for the CDR3: TGTGCCAGCACCTCGTACAGGGGCTCCTACAATGAGCAGTTCTTC. This chain links TRBV12-3 or TRBV12-4 with TRBJ2-1; 7 bases map to TRBD1. The CDR3 is made up of 15 amino acids. Germline trimming cut 7 bases from V and 0 bases from J; bases unmatched to any gene: 6.

This clonotype showed up just a few times. CDR3 amino acids: CASSKDRAKNIQYF. In DNA, the CDR3 is TGTGCCAGCAGTAAAGACAGGGCCAAAAACATTCAGTACTTC. The chain combines TRBV6-2 or TRBV6-3 with TRBJ2-4, with D perhaps matching TRBD1 (6 bases). This CDR3 spans 14 amino acids. The V end was cut by 5 bases, the J end by 1 base, with 9 bases between. CDR1 and CDR2 from the germline V gene are MNHEY and SVGEGT.